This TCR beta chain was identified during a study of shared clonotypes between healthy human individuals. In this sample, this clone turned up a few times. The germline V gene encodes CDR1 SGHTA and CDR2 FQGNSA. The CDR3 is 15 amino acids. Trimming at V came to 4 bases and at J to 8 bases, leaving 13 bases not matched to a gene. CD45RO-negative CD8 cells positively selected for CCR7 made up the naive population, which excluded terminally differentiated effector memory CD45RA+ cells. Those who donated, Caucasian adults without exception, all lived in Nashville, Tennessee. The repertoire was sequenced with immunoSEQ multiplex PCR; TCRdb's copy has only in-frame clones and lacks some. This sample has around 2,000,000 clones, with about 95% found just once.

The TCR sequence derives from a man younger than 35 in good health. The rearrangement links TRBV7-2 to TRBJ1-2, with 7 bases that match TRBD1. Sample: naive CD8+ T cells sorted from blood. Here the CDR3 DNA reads TGTGCCAGCAGCTCCACAGGGGCCACGGCTATGGGCTACACCTTC. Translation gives CASSSTGATAMGYTF.